In its sample, the clone carrying this T cell receptor (beta chain) was seen a few times. The length of the CDR3 is 15 residues. The germline CDR1 and CDR2 sequences are SQVTM and ANQGSEA. With 5 bases removed from V and 5 bases from J, the gap between germline ends came to 20 bases. MiXCR, applied by TCRdb to the RT-PCR reads, yields one record per CDR3 protein. The repertoire holds 610,000 or so distinct CDR3 sequences, 14% seen once, with around 10% in the top ten. The sample originates from a study of response to subunit inactivated influenza vaccine. The V gene is TRBV29-1, the J gene TRBJ2-3; possibly TRBD1 for D (7 bases). The receptor was isolated from a man in his fifties or sixties who received an inactivated influenza vaccine. This material consisted of PBMCs from blood, taken about 13 days after vaccination. The CDR3 loop reads CSVLGARQGGDTQYF. As DNA, the CDR3 is TGCAGCGTTTTGGGGGCTAGACAGGGAGGAGATACGCAGTATTTT.